This TCR beta chain was profiled in a study of control samples from healthy donors and cancer patients (dated by TCRdb to the early 2020s). The library was obtained by the immunoSEQ multiplex PCR assay. Held by TCRdb, this immuneACCESS table contains in-frame sequences only and omits some clones. Under half of the omission traces to an unresolved V gene where checked; the cause of the rest is unknown. Within this sample are around 180,000 clones, with roughly 88% of them counted one time only. The ten largest clonotypes hold approximately 4.9% of the sample. Looking up the germline V gene yields CDR1 MDHEN and CDR2 SYDVKM. Measured from the cysteine to the phenylalanine, the CDR3 is 15 residues long. Only the CDR3 DNA is retained, 45 bases long and in frame from the first base. Relative to germline, V is 3 bases shorter and J is 7 bases shorter, with 13 bases between their ends. This clone was counted only a few times. The antigen this receptor binds is unknown. The input lacks base qualities; no much larger clone sits a single base away.

The sequencing input was blood. The sequence came from a woman aged 25 to 39 in good health. The chain employs TRBV28 and TRBJ1-6, with the D gene too uncertain to name. CDR3 reads: CASSFLTVENSPLHF. The DNA reads as follows: TGTGCCAGCAGTTTTCTTACAGTAGAGAATTCACCCCTCCACTTT.